The 31 T cell receptor beta chains listed next were all sequenced from one sample in a study of OX40 agonist ivuxolimab in advanced cancers. Produced via immunoSEQ multiplex PCR; TCRdb's table is partial and in-frame only. Of about 24,000 clones in the sample, approximately 89% were seen once. The material was CD4+ or CD8+ T cells sorted from blood, obtained in a trial of the OX40 agonist ivuxolimab. The receptors stem from an adult with an advanced solid tumor such as melanoma, head and neck, liver or kidney cancer.

The rearrangement uses TRBV19 and TRBJ2-3, with TRBD2 matching over 8 bases. J was trimmed by 5 bases and V by 6 bases; bases with no gene match: 7. The CDR3 is 14 amino acids. Germline V gene sequence: CDR1 LNHDA, CDR2 SQIVND (reference sequence). CDR3 nucleotide sequence: TGTGCCAGTAGGTACGGGGGGGCACAAGATACGCAGTATTTT. This encodes CASRYGGAQDTQYF.

The chain joins TRBV19 to TRBJ1-4; D gene unclear. The germline V gene has CDR1 LNHDA and CDR2 SQIVND (reference sequence). The V gene lost 6 bases and the J gene lost 0 bases, with 8 bases spanning the gap. This CDR3 region has 14 residues. The CDR3 nucleotides are TGTGCCAGTAGGGGATCTGCAACTAATGAAAAACTGTTTTTT. Protein: CASRGSATNEKLFF. The variable domain in full, completed from reference TRBV19 and TRBJ1-4, reads DGGITQSPKYLFRKEGQNVTLSCEQNLNHDAMYWYRQDPGQGLRLIYYSQIVNDFQKGDIAEGYSVSREKKESFPLTVTSAQKNPTAFYLCASRGSATNEKLFFGSGTQLSVL.

The V and J genes are TRBV6-5 and TRBJ1-6, with a tentative D call TRBD1 (6 bases). CDR1 MNHEY and CDR2 SVGAGI come from the germline V gene. The germline V and J ends were trimmed by 6 bases and 8 bases, with 14 bases remaining between them. The CDR3 contains 14 residues. The CDR3 nucleotides read TGTGCCAGCAGGGCAGGGGCAATCCATTCACCCCTCCACTTT. Translating gives CASRAGAIHSPLHF.

This CDR3 reads CASSKTGTINGYTF. The CDR3 nucleotides are TGTGCCAGCAGTAAGACAGGGACGATTAATGGCTACACCTTC. This sequence joins TRBV2 and TRBJ1-2, with 7 bases matching TRBD1. V shed 5 bases and J 6 bases; nucleotides not matched to a gene: 9. CDR3 length: 14 amino acids. Germline lookup yields CDR1 SNHLY and CDR2 FYNNEI.

This sequence joins TRBV7-2 and TRBJ1-3; D is uncertain. Trimming removed 1 base from V and 4 bases from J, with 5 bases in between. The CDR3 runs to 13 residues. Germline V gives CDR1 SGHTA, CDR2 FQGNSA. The CDR3 bases are TGTGCCAGCAGCTTAGACCAGGGAAACACCATATATTTT. Amino acid sequence: CASSLDQGNTIYF.

The rearrangement joins TRBV5-1 to TRBJ1-6, with D possibly being TRBD1 (5 bases). CDR3 size: 15 residues. Trimming cost V 4 bases and J 7 bases, with 15 bases left between them. The germline V gene encodes CDR1 SGHRS and CDR2 YFSETQ. The CDR3 spells CASSPRAGSNSPLHF. CDR3 bases: TGCGCCAGCAGCCCCCGCGCAGGGTCAAATTCACCCCTCCACTTT.

V and J are TRBV29-1 and TRBJ2-3; 8 bases map to TRBD2. The CDR3 length is 14 residues. Losses at the gene ends were 6 bases for V and 5 bases for J; bases not matched to a gene: 10. Germline values: CDR1 SQVTM, CDR2 ANQGSEA. This CDR3 is CSVSGRAGGDTQYF. CDR3 nucleotide sequence: TGCAGCGTGAGCGGGAGAGCCGGGGGAGATACGCAGTATTTT.

The chain has TRBV6-5 and TRBJ2-7; D assignment may be TRBD1 or TRBD2 (5 bases each). Trimming left V 2 bases short and J 3 bases short, with 14 bases between. CDR1 is MNHEY and CDR2 is SVGAGI in the germline V gene. CDR3 size: 15 residues. Here the CDR3 DNA reads TGTGCCAGCAGTTACGCCCCCGGGGCCTACTACGAGCAGTACTTC. As protein: CASSYAPGAYYEQYF.

The rearrangement joins TRBV19 to TRBJ1-1; 10 bases fit TRBD1. This CDR3 comprises 14 residues. Unmatched junction bases numbered 1, after V lost 2 bases and J lost 4 bases. CDR1 is LNHDA and CDR2 is SQIVND in the germline V gene (reference sequence). The CDR3 nucleotides read TGTGCCAGTAGTATACGGACAGGGGGCACTGAAGCTTTCTTT. Encoded protein: CASSIRTGGTEAFF.

This clone is labeled as medium-sized (0.01 to 0.1%). The rearrangement joins TRBV18 to TRBJ1-1, with D unresolved. Germline CDR1 KGHSH, CDR2 LQKENI. CDR3 length: 13 residues. Trimming took 2 bases from V and 0 from J, leaving 4 bases between them. Here the CDR3 DNA reads TGTGCCAGCTCACCAGGGCTGAACACTGAAGCTTTCTTT. Protein: CASSPGLNTEAFF. The full variable domain, completed using reference TRBV18 and TRBJ1-1, is NAGVMQNPRHLVRRRGQEARLRCSPMKGHSHVYWYRQLPEEGLKFMVYLQKENIIDESGMPKERFSAEFPKEGPSILRIQQVVRGDSAAYFCASSPGLNTEAFFGQGTRLTVV.

CDR3 nucleotide sequence: TGTGCTAGTGGTTTGGCGGCGGAGCAGTACTTC. It specifies CASGLAAEQYF. The rearrangement joins TRBV12-5 to TRBJ2-7, with D unresolved. The CDR3 runs 11 residues. V lost 1 base, J lost 7 bases, and 5 bases lay in between. CDR1 is LGHNT and CDR2 is FRNRAP in the germline V gene.

This clone came up once. The J gene is TRBJ1-1, the V gene TRBV20-1; no clear D. The CDR3 runs to 11 residues. With 4 bases removed from V and 1 base from J, the gap between germline ends came to 4 bases. Germline values: CDR1 DFQATT, CDR2 SNEGSKA (reference sequence). CDR3 amino acids: CSATGNTEAFF. The CDR3 nucleotides are TGCAGTGCTACTGGGAACACTGAAGCTTTCTTT.

CDR3 sequence: CASSPSVPVTGELFF. In DNA form, the CDR3 reads TGTGCCAGCTCTCCTAGCGTCCCCGTGACCGGGGAGCTGTTTTTT. The J gene is TRBJ2-2, the V gene TRBV9; a possible D gene is TRBD2 (6 bases). Germline CDR1 reads SGDLS; CDR2 reads YYNGEE. Trimming removed 7 bases from V and 5 bases from J, with 18 bases in between. This CDR3 spans 15 amino acids.

V is TRBV19 and J is TRBJ1-1; no clear D. There are 14 residues in the CDR3. The V end was cut by 6 bases, the J end by 1 base, with 12 bases between. Per the germline V gene, CDR1 is LNHDA and CDR2 is SQIVND (reference sequence). The CDR3 DNA sequence: TGTGCCAGTAGAACGGAGGGTAGGAACACTGAAGCTTTCTTT. It yields the protein CASRTEGRNTEAFF.

This sequence joins TRBV7-2 and TRBJ1-4; 11 bases line up with TRBD1. Germline values: CDR1 SGHTA, CDR2 FQGNSA. V dropped 5 bases and J dropped 7; count of bases not matched to a gene: 3. The CDR3 spans 14 residues. Written as DNA, the CDR3 is TGTGCCAGCAGCCGCGGGACAGGGGGTGAAAAACTGTTTTTT. It yields the protein CASSRGTGGEKLFF.

The chain joins TRBV4-3 to TRBJ1-2; D possibly corresponds to TRBD1 (6 bases). Germline V CDR1 and CDR2: LGHNA, YSLEER. V was shortened by 4 bases and J by 5 bases, with 11 bases between the two germline ends. The CDR3 consists of 13 residues. CDR3 in amino acids: CASSLTGLYGYTF. CDR3 DNA sequence: TGCGCCAGCAGCCTAACAGGGTTGTATGGCTACACCTTC.

This chain uses TRBV5-1 with TRBJ1-5; 8 bases map to TRBD1. The CDR3 length is 15 residues. CDR1 and CDR2 from the germline V gene are SGHRS and YFSETQ. Trimming took 0 bases from V and 3 from J; bases not matched to a gene: 2. In DNA, the CDR3 is TGCGCCAGCAGCTTGGGGGGACAGGTCAATCAGCCCCAGCATTTT. It translates to CASSLGGQVNQPQHF.

V is TRBV2 and J is TRBJ2-5, with D perhaps TRBD1 (5 bases). The CDR3 sequence is 14 residues long. The germline gives CDR1 SNHLY, CDR2 FYNNEI. Trimming took off 2 bases at V and 5 bases at J, with 12 bases between the two ends. CDR3 protein: CASSEFGQGETQYF. The CDR3 DNA reads as TGTGCCAGCAGTGAATTTGGGCAGGGTGAGACCCAGTACTTC.

The V gene is TRBV4-1, the J gene TRBJ2-3; the D is unclear. CDR1 and CDR2 from the germline V gene are MGHRA and YSYEKL. The V gene lost 0 bases and the J gene lost 5 bases, with 21 bases spanning the gap. The CDR3 has 18 amino acids. CDR3 bases: TGCGCCAGCAGCCAAGAGGCTACCACGATATCCCTCGGAGATACGCAGTATTTT. Translated: CASSQEATTISLGDTQYF.

CDR3 loop: CASSGQGYNEQFF. The CDR3 nucleotides are TGTGCCAGCAGTGGACAGGGCTACAATGAGCAGTTCTTC. V and J are TRBV7-2 and TRBJ2-1; 8 bases are a match to TRBD1. The trim removed 6 bases at V and 3 bases at J, leaving 1 base unmatched. Germline V gene lookup returns CDR1 SGHTA and CDR2 FQGNSA. CDR3 size: 13 residues.

The rearrangement links TRBV29-1 to TRBJ1-1, with TRBD1 matching over 8 bases. Germline-derived CDR1 and CDR2 are SQVTM and ANQGSEA. The V segment lost 3 bases and the J segment 6 bases; nucleotides outside the gene matches: 12. This CDR3 is built from 15 residues. The CDR3: CSVDGAGQGGAEAFF. The CDR3 coding sequence is TGCAGCGTTGACGGCGCAGGACAGGGCGGCGCTGAAGCTTTCTTT.

V is TRBV27 and J is TRBJ2-1; the match to TRBD1 covers 11 bases. Germline V gene sequence: CDR1 MNHEY, CDR2 SMNVEV (reference sequence). V was clipped by 4 bases and J by 5 bases; unmatched bases: 13. The CDR3 consists of 18 residues. The CDR3 is CASSSGQGAPSGDNEQFF. The DNA of the CDR3 is TGTGCCAGCAGTTCCGGACAGGGGGCTCCTAGCGGGGACAATGAGCAGTTCTTC.

V gene TRBV4-1 combines with J gene TRBJ2-1; weak D call: TRBD2 (7 bases). Trimming left V 8 bases short and J 10 bases short, with 24 bases between. The CDR3 runs 15 residues. Germline V gives CDR1 MGHRA, CDR2 YSYEKL. The DNA for the CDR3 is TGCGCCAGCCGGTGGGAGAGGGGGGGCCTCACGGAGCAGTTCTTC. Translation gives CASRWERGGLTEQFF.

This clone was seen only a few times. The V and J genes are TRBV5-4 and TRBJ1-1, with D maybe TRBD1 (5 bases). This CDR3 comprises 14 residues. CDR1 SGHNT and CDR2 YYREEE come from the germline V gene (reference sequence). Trimming left V 0 bases short and J 1 base short, with 7 bases between. Here the CDR3 reads CASSLDRSNTEAFF. CDR3 sequence (DNA): TGTGCCAGCAGCTTGGACAGGTCGAACACTGAAGCTTTCTTT.

The chain carries TRBV5-1 and TRBJ2-7; D is ambiguous. The germline V gene has CDR1 SGHRS and CDR2 YFSETQ. The CDR3 runs to 12 residues. V dropped 0 bases and J dropped 6 bases, with 7 bases sitting between them. CDR3 in amino acids: CASSLAGIEQYF. The CDR3 nucleotides are TGCGCCAGCAGCTTGGCAGGAATCGAGCAGTACTTC.

V usage is TRBV19 and J usage is TRBJ2-6, with D perhaps assigned TRBD1 or TRBD2 (5 bases each). The CDR3 has 16 amino acids. Germline V CDR1 and CDR2: LNHDA, SQIVND (reference sequence). V was pared by 3 bases and J by 0 bases, with 9 bases between. CDR3 DNA sequence: TGTGCCAGTAGTATGGGACGGACCTCTGGGGCCAACGTCCTGACTTTC. It specifies CASSMGRTSGANVLTF.

The chain recombines TRBV7-2 with TRBJ2-1; 7 bases match TRBD1. This CDR3 contains 14 residues. Trimming cost V 7 bases and J 4 bases; bases outside gene matches: 7. CDR1 and CDR2 from the germline V gene are SGHTA and FQGNSA. CDR3 in amino acids: CASKAGTAYNEQFF. The CDR3 DNA reads TGTGCCAGCAAAGCCGGGACAGCATACAATGAGCAGTTCTTC. Supplemented by reference TRBV7-2 and TRBJ2-1, the full variable domain reads GAGVSQSPSNKVTEKGKDVELRCDPISGHTALYWYRQSLGQGLEFLIYFQGNSAPDKSGLPSDRFSAERTGGSVSTLTIQRTQQEDSAVYLCASKAGTAYNEQFFGPGTRLTVL.

This chain joins TRBV7-2 and TRBJ2-5; unclear D gene. The CDR3 runs to 14 residues. Germline CDR1 SGHTA, CDR2 FQGNSA. Trimming cost V 5 bases and J 0 bases, with 10 bases left between them. The CDR3 bases are TGTGCCAGCAGCATAATGAGGTACCAAGAGACCCAGTACTTC. Its translation is CASSIMRYQETQYF. Full variable domain (outside the CDR3, taken from reference TRBV7-2 and TRBJ2-5): GAGVSQSPSNKVTEKGKDVELRCDPISGHTALYWYRQSLGQGLEFLIYFQGNSAPDKSGLPSDRFSAERTGGSVSTLTIQRTQQEDSAVYLCASSIMRYQETQYFGPGTRLLVL.

J is TRBJ2-6 and V is TRBV7-9; D not certain. Germline assignment: CDR1 SEHNR and CDR2 FQNEAQ (reference sequence). V lost 1 base and J lost 0, with 4 bases in between. CDR3 size: 15 residues. The CDR3 sequence is CASSLGGSGANVLTF. The CDR3 DNA is TGTGCCAGCAGCTTAGGGGGCTCTGGGGCCAACGTCCTGACTTTC.

The chain is built from TRBV6-1 and TRBJ1-4; D is ambiguous. Trimming stripped 2 bases from V and 8 bases from J, with 9 bases between. Looked up from germline, CDR1 is MNHNS and CDR2 is SASEGT. The CDR3 loop spans 13 amino acids. CDR3 coding DNA: TGTGCCAGCAGTGAATATGGGGAGGAAAAACTGTTTTTT. Its translation is CASSEYGEEKLFF.

This clone was seen a handful of times. CDR3 loop: CASSSRDSNSPLHF. As DNA, the CDR3 is TGTGCCAGCAGTTCCCGGGACAGCAATTCACCCCTCCACTTT. The chain is built from TRBV6-5 and TRBJ1-6, with 7 bases lining up with TRBD1. CDR1 is MNHEY, CDR2 SVGAGI, per germline. Trimming at V came to 4 bases and at J to 7 bases, leaving 4 bases not matched to a gene. This CDR3 has 14 amino acids.